This is a list of T cell receptor beta chains from one sample in a study of blood T cell repertoires in COVID-19. Generated by immunoSEQ multiplex PCR, the TCRdb table keeps only in-frame clones and is missing some. The sample lists approximately 110,000 clones, about 80% seen once, with around 6.7% in the top ten. The specimen sequenced was peripheral blood. The origin of the receptors is a woman between 45 and 60 years old with acute or convalescent COVID-19. Each CDR3 is given with its conserved first and last residue. A D gene is named only where the DNA matches it firmly. A row's size may be missing; if present it is once, few, many or a size class.

>TRBV11-2|TRBD1|-|TRBJ2-7
CASSARQGVDEQYF
TGTGCCAGCAGCGCCCGACAGGGAGTCGACGAGCAGTACTTC
>TRBV19|-|once|TRBJ2-7
CASSIGAGSSYEQYF
TGTGCCAGTAGTATAGGGGCGGGTAGCTCCTACGAGCAGTACTTC
>TRBV18|TRBD2|-|TRBJ2-2
CASSRTFLGLAGEINTGELFF
TGTGCCAGCTCACGAACTTTTTTAGGACTAGCGGGGGAGATCAACACCGGGGAGCTGTTTTTT
>TRBV6-1|-|once|TRBJ1-1
CASSESRQLEAFF
TGTGCCAGCAGTGAGTCGAGACAGCTTGAAGCTTTCTTT
>TRBV3-1/TRBV3-2|-|few|TRBJ1-2
CASSQVRTDIYGYTF
TGTGCCAGCAGCCAAGTGAGGACAGACATCTATGGCTACACCTTC
>TRBV30|-|-|TRBJ1-6
CAWQGLYNSPLHF
TGTGCCTGGCAGGGACTTTATAATTCACCCCTCCACTTT
>TRBV19|-|-|TRBJ2-3
CASSNRGGFTTDTQYF
TGTGCCAGTAGTAACAGGGGAGGATTCACGACAGATACGCAGTATTTT
>TRBV9|-|-|TRBJ2-7
CASSVDPEYYEQYF
TGTGCCAGCAGCGTAGACCCAGAATACTACGAGCAGTACTTC
>TRBV19|-|-|TRBJ1-5
CASSIVARNNQPQHF
TGTGCCAGTAGTATTGTAGCTAGGAACAATCAGCCCCAGCATTTT
>TRBV18|-|-|TRBJ1-2
CASSPTDSQIYGYTF
TGTGCCAGCTCACCCACGGACAGTCAAATTTATGGCTACACCTTC
>TRBV10-3|-|-|TRBJ1-5
CAISESPSQPQHF
TGTGCCATCAGTGAGTCTCCCTCTCAGCCCCAGCATTTT
>TRBV9|-|-|TRBJ1-1
CASSVVRGKTEAFF
TGTGCCAGCAGCGTAGTGAGGGGGAAAACTGAAGCTTTCTTT
>TRBV20-1|-|-|TRBJ1-1
CSASATFTRYTEAFF
TGCAGTGCTAGTGCGACCTTCACGAGGTACACTGAAGCTTTCTTT
>TRBV18|TRBD1|-|TRBJ1-3
CASTNNDRGLGDTIYF
TGTGCCAGCACCAACAATGACAGGGGGCTTGGGGACACCATATATTTT
>TRBV6-5|-|-|TRBJ1-1
CASRVDRAFNTEAFF
TGTGCCAGCAGGGTAGACAGAGCATTCAACACTGAAGCTTTCTTT
>TRBV28|TRBD2|-|TRBJ2-1
CAIMSFRGGTYNEQFF
TGTGCCATCATGTCCTTCCGGGGGGGGACCTACAATGAGCAGTTCTTC
>TRBV5-1|TRBD1|-|TRBJ1-6
CASSLFSGTGNSPLHF
TGCGCCAGCAGCCTATTTTCCGGGACAGGGAATTCACCCCTCCACTTT
>TRBV2|TRBD1|-|TRBJ1-2
CASSTGNYGYTF
TGTGCCAGCTCGACAGGGAACTATGGCTACACCTTC
>TRBV6-5|TRBD1|-|TRBJ1-5
CASSWTGVDNQPQHF
TGTGCCAGCAGCTGGACAGGGGTTGACAATCAGCCCCAGCATTTT
>TRBV30|-|-|TRBJ2-7
CAWSILLSYEQYF
TGTGCCTGGAGTATTCTCCTCTCCTACGAGCAGTACTTC
>TRBV5-6|TRBD1|-|TRBJ1-2
CASSGGQGSWYGYTF
TGTGCCAGCAGCGGCGGACAGGGGAGTTGGTATGGCTACACCTTC
>TRBV28|TRBD1|few|TRBJ2-7
CASSIPGQRHYEQYF
TGTGCCAGCAGCATCCCGGGACAGCGACACTACGAGCAGTACTTC
>TRBV18|TRBD1|-|TRBJ1-1
CASSQGTGSNTEAFF
TGTGCCAGCTCACAGGGGACAGGGAGCAACACTGAAGCTTTCTTT
>TRBV7-9|-|-|TRBJ1-4
CASSLDRIANEKLFF
TGTGCCAGCAGCTTAGACAGGATTGCTAATGAAAAACTGTTTTTT
>TRBV6-1|TRBD1|-|TRBJ2-1
CASRELGQGFRNEQFF
TGTGCCAGCAGAGAACTGGGACAGGGGTTCAGGAATGAGCAGTTCTTC
>TRBV6-1|-|-|TRBJ1-2
CASSDRQQNNYGYTF
TGTGCCAGCAGTGATCGACAGCAAAATAACTATGGCTACACCTTC
>TRBV13|-|-|TRBJ1-6
CASSLGGGGSPLHF
TGTGCCAGCAGCTTAGGTGGGGGAGGTTCACCCCTCCACTTT
>TRBV5-1|-|-|TRBJ2-7
CASSFYGNEQYF
TGCGCCAGCAGCTTCTACGGGAACGAGCAGTACTTC
>TRBV19|TRBD1|-|TRBJ1-3
CASSPGTAGNTIYF
TGTGCCAGTTCACCTGGGACAGCTGGAAACACCATATATTTT
>TRBV2|TRBD2|-|TRBJ2-1
CASSERRSSGKHNEQFF
TGTGCCAGCAGTGAACGTAGGTCTAGCGGGAAACACAATGAGCAGTTCTTC
>TRBV7-6|TRBD2|-|TRBJ2-2
CASSLGLAGGRNTGELFF
TGTGCCAGCAGCTTAGGGCTAGCGGGAGGCAGGAACACCGGGGAGCTGTTTTTT
>TRBV6-5|-|-|TRBJ2-3
CASSHKGETDTQYF
TGTGCCAGCAGCCACAAGGGGGAAACAGATACGCAGTATTTT
>TRBV5-5|TRBD1|-|TRBJ1-1
CASSINPQGAEAFF
TGTGCCAGCAGCATCAACCCCCAGGGGGCTGAAGCTTTCTTT
>TRBV19|-|once|TRBJ2-2
CASTSLTPNTGELFF
TGTGCCAGTACTTCTCTCACTCCAAACACCGGGGAGCTGTTTTTT
>TRBV5-1|TRBD1|-|TRBJ1-1
CASRSSGGQAEYMNTEAFF
TGCGCCAGCAGATCCTCGGGGGGACAGGCCGAATACATGAACACTGAAGCTTTCTTT
>TRBV6-5|-|-|TRBJ1-1
CASSAPGVPSEAFF
TGTGCCAGCAGCGCTCCGGGGGTCCCTTCTGAAGCTTTCTTT
>TRBV5-1|TRBD1|-|TRBJ1-1
CASSLIGTGARTEAFF
TGCGCCAGCAGCTTGATTGGGACAGGGGCGCGGACTGAAGCTTTCTTT
>TRBV27|TRBD1|-|TRBJ1-1
CASSWGQGYTEAFF
TGTGCCAGCAGTTGGGGACAGGGCTACACTGAAGCTTTCTTT
>TRBV25-1|-|-|TRBJ2-7
CASTKDTPNLYF
TGTGCCAGCACCAAGGACACCCCTAACTTGTACTTC
>TRBV15|TRBD1|few|TRBJ1-2
CATRDRGANYGYTF
TGTGCCACCAGGGACAGGGGGGCTAACTATGGCTACACCTTC
>TRBV7-2|TRBD1|-|TRBJ1-4
CASSLLGQGYEKLFF
TGTGCCAGCAGCTTATTGGGACAGGGATATGAAAAACTGTTTTTT
>TRBV5-5|-|-|TRBJ1-4
CASSRRRGAGEKLFF
TGTGCCAGCAGCCGACGCCGTGGGGCGGGGGAAAAACTGTTTTTT
>TRBV4-2|TRBD1|-|TRBJ1-2
CASSPAGTGGAYGYTF
TGTGCCAGCAGCCCAGCCGGAACAGGGGGTGCCTATGGCTACACCTTC
>TRBV10-3|-|once|TRBJ2-1
CAIRGGPGNEQFF
TGTGCCATCAGGGGGGGTCCGGGCAATGAGCAGTTCTTC
>TRBV24-1|TRBD1|-|TRBJ1-6
CATSDPRQGDNSPLHF
TGTGCCACCAGTGACCCTCGACAGGGAGATAATTCACCCCTCCACTTT